The 13 T cell receptor beta chains presented below share a single source sample, sequenced in a study of blood T cell repertoires in COVID-19. Data came from immunoSEQ multiplex PCR; TCRdb stores just in-frame clones and leaves some out. The sample shows 120,000 to 150,000 clones, approximately 78% of them seen only once. The specimen was peripheral blood. Source of these receptors: a human donor with acute or convalescent COVID-19. The donor label of this sample is uncertain.

This clone was recorded once. The chain carries TRBV7-2 and TRBJ2-5; no clear D. Trimming pared 0 bases from V and 5 bases from J, leaving 4 bases between. Germline CDR1 is SGHTA and CDR2 is FQGNSA. The CDR3 totals 12 residues. CDR3 residues: CASSLAAETQYF. Written as DNA, the CDR3 is TGTGCCAGCAGCTTAGCCGCGGAGACCCAGTACTTC.

The genes are TRBV5-4 and TRBJ2-4; 9 positions agree with TRBD1. The CDR3 has 15 residues. The germline gives CDR1 SGHNT, CDR2 YYREEE (reference sequence). After removal of 3 bases from V and 5 bases from J, the junction contained 6 bases not matched to a gene. The CDR3 nucleotides are TGTGCCAGCAGCTCGGACAGGGGCTCCCAAAACATTCAGTACTTC. This translates into CASSSDRGSQNIQYF.

CDR3 protein: CASSYSQGKGRSPLHF. The CDR3, as DNA: TGTGCCAGCAGTTACTCACAGGGGAAAGGCCGTTCACCCCTCCACTTT. The chain employs TRBV6-5 and TRBJ1-6, with 7 bases fitting TRBD1. V shed 0 bases, J shed 9 bases, and the junction held 8 bases outside the gene matches. This CDR3 comprises 16 residues. Germline CDR1 reads MNHEY; CDR2 reads SVGAGI.

The chain combines TRBV7-2 with TRBJ2-7, with 8 bases aligning to TRBD2. The J segment lost 0 bases and the V segment lost 8 bases, leaving 3 bases of the junction unmatched. Per germline, CDR1 SGHTA and CDR2 FQGNSA. The CDR3 contains 13 residues. The CDR3 coding sequence is TGTGCCAGCCAGCGGGGGCGCTCCTACGAGCAGTACTTC. Its translation is CASQRGRSYEQYF.

This chain links TRBV29-1 with TRBJ1-2; the match to TRBD1 covers 8 bases. Germline trimming cut 8 bases from V and 2 bases from J; bases unmatched to any gene: 7. The CDR3 runs to 13 residues. Germline CDR1 and CDR2: SQVTM and ANQGSEA. CDR3 in DNA: TGCAGCACCACCCACAGGGGGAACTATGGCTACACCTTC. Protein sequence: CSTTHRGNYGYTF. The whole variable domain, filled in from reference TRBV29-1 and TRBJ1-2, reads SAVISQKPSRDICQRGTSLTIQCQVDSQVTMMFWYRQQPGQSLTLIATANQGSEATYESGFVIDKFPISRPNLTFSTLTVSNMSPEDSSIYLCSTTHRGNYGYTFGSGTRLTVV.

The V gene is TRBV6-2 or TRBV6-3, the J gene TRBJ2-5; 8 bases align to TRBD2. The CDR3 is made up of 13 amino acids. Germline V CDR1 and CDR2: MNHEY, SVGEGT. V was pared by 6 bases and J by 9 bases, with 9 bases of the junction left unmatched. Written as DNA, the CDR3 is TGTGCCAGCAGCCTCCGGGGAGCGGGGGCCCAGTACTTC. As protein: CASSLRGAGAQYF.

Only one count was recorded for this clone. This chain uses TRBV5-3 with TRBJ1-5, with 11 bases that match TRBD1. TRBV5-3 is an open reading frame whose function is uncertain. The CDR3 contains 15 residues. With 4 bases clipped from V and 7 bases from J, the junction kept 7 bases outside the gene matches. CDR3 sequence reads: CARSPDRGRGQPQHF. CDR3 DNA: TGTGCCAGAAGCCCGGACAGGGGGCGGGGGCAGCCCCAGCATTTT.

The chain links TRBV5-4 to TRBJ2-7, with D unclear. V was cut by 4 bases and J by 2 bases, with 13 bases left in between. This CDR3 is 14 amino acids long. CDR1 and CDR2 from the germline V gene are SGHNT and YYREEE (reference sequence). CDR3: CASSPVGPAYEQYF. The CDR3 nucleotides read TGTGCCAGCAGCCCCGTCGGTCCCGCCTACGAGCAGTACTTC.

The chain combines TRBV15 with TRBJ2-7; D not certain. The CDR3 is 13 residues long. Trimming cost V 0 bases and J 4 bases, with 7 bases left between them. In germline, CDR1 is LNHNV, CDR2 YYDKDF (reference sequence). In DNA form, the CDR3 reads TGTGCCACCAGCAGAGACTTTTATTACGAGCAGTACTTC. This translates into CATSRDFYYEQYF.

V is TRBV5-6 and J is TRBJ2-1; D perhaps matches TRBD1 (5 bases). Germline CDR1 reads SGHDT; CDR2 reads YYEEEE. The length of the CDR3 is 16 residues. Trimming shortened V by 6 bases and J by 1 base, and 17 bases separated the two germline ends. In DNA, the CDR3 is TGTGCCAGCATCTTCCAGGGTCTCGATTCCTACAATGAGCAGTTCTTC. Translated: CASIFQGLDSYNEQFF.

This clone was seen just once. In DNA form, the CDR3 reads TGCGCCAGCAGCCAACCGCCGGGAATAGAAGCTTTCTTT. Its translation: CASSQPPGIEAFF. The rearrangement uses TRBV4-1 and TRBJ1-1; D is uncertain. There are 13 residues in the CDR3. Trimming left V 2 bases short and J 8 bases short, with 12 bases between. The V gene's germline CDR1 is MGHRA and CDR2 YSYEKL.

The count of this clone is one. The V gene is TRBV11-2, the J gene TRBJ1-1; 8 nucleotides line up with TRBD1. The CDR3 length is 16 residues. V dropped 1 base and J dropped 1; count of bases not matched to a gene: 5. Germline CDR1 reads SGHAT; CDR2 reads FQNNGV. CDR3 amino acids: CASSLVWTGKNTEAFF. CDR3 DNA: TGTGCCAGCAGCTTAGTATGGACAGGGAAGAACACTGAAGCTTTCTTT.

V is TRBV7-2 and J is TRBJ1-3, with 7 positions matching TRBD1. The CDR3 is 13 residues long. Germline loops: CDR1 SGHTA, CDR2 FQGNSA. With 3 bases clipped from V and 7 bases from J, the junction kept 3 bases outside the gene matches. This CDR3 reads CASSFGRGNTIYF. The CDR3 DNA is TGTGCCAGCAGCTTCGGCAGGGGGAACACCATATATTTT.